Only a few counts were recorded for the clone carrying this T cell receptor (beta chain). This CDR3 comprises 13 residues. Germline V gene data show CDR1 as SGHTA and CDR2 as FQGNSA. With 5 bases removed from V and 2 bases from J, the gap between germline ends came to 10 bases. The library protocol tagged individual cDNA molecules with unique molecular identifiers. TCRdb called the 5' RACE reads again in MiXCR, with one record for every CDR3 protein. The top ten hold about 6% of the sample, which has 55,000 to 80,000 distinct CDR3 sequences, about 10% seen once. These data are taken from a study of early T cells in non-severe SARS-CoV-2 infection.

Specimen: whole blood, collected at baseline. The TCR was taken from an adult who was a healthcare worker with PCR-confirmed SARS-CoV-2 infection or an uninfected control (not recorded which). The chain has TRBV7-2 and TRBJ2-7, with D perhaps TRBD2 (6 bases). The CDR3, as DNA: TGTGCCAGCAGCACCCGGGAGCCCTACGAGCAGTACTTC. It is translated as CASSTREPYEQYF.